This T cell receptor (beta chain) was observed in a study of shared T cell receptors in the human thymus. The table came from immunoSEQ multiplex PCR; TCRdb's copy has only in-frame clones and leaves some out. The sample contains some 700,000 clones, approximately 85% of which appear only once. The CDR3 covers 14 residues. Trimming removed 0 bases at V and 3 bases at J, with 8 bases between. Germline CDR1 is LNHNV and CDR2 is YYDKDF (reference sequence). This sample was shared with a second study, whose subject was human thymus T cells. In that study: What appeared biased in thymic and blood repertoires was the usage of V and J genes. Related work found strong thymic repertoire overlap between unrelated individuals.

Sequencing was done on a sample of thymocytes. This rearrangement joins TRBV15 to TRBJ1-1, with D perhaps TRBD1 (5 bases). This clonotype was obtained from a girl less than two years old with a congenital heart defect. As DNA, the CDR3 is TGTGCCACCAGCAGAGAGGGGGGGGACACTGAAGCTTTCTTT. Its protein product is CATSREGGDTEAFF.